A single T cell receptor beta chain is shown here with its context. Its antigen is not identified. Healthy donors had no documented immune events, such as infections, while sampled. Libraries were prepared by immunoSEQ multiplex PCR; TCRdb keeps only in-frame clonotypes and omits some of them. Of tens of thousands of clones in the sample, around 88% were seen once. The data were obtained in a study of identifying expanded T cells in peripheral blood. Notes on the study in general: Clone count variance between approximately two-week samples rose with total template count.

The CDR3 runs 14 residues. The germline V and J ends were trimmed by 3 bases and 3 bases, with 9 bases remaining between them. Looked up from germline, CDR1 is LNHDA and CDR2 is SQIVND (reference sequence). Material for sequencing was blood. The TCR was taken from a person between 18 and 70 years old in good health. This chain joins TRBV19 and TRBJ1-5; TRBD1 might be the D (5 bases). DNA of the CDR3: TGTGCCAGTAGTATGGCAGGGCCCAATCAGCCCCAGCATTTT. This gives the protein CASSMAGPNQPQHF.